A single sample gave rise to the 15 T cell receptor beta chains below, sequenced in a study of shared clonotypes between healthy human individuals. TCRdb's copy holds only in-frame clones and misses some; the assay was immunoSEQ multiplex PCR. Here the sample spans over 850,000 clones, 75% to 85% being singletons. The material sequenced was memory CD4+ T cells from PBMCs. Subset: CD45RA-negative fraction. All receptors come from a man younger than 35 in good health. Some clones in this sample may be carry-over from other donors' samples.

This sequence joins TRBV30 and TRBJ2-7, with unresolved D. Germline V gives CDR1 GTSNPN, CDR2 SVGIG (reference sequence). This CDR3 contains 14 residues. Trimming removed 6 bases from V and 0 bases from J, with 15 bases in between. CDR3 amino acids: CACLDAMSSYEQYF. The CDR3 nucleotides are TGTGCCTGTTTGGACGCAATGAGCTCCTACGAGCAGTACTTC.

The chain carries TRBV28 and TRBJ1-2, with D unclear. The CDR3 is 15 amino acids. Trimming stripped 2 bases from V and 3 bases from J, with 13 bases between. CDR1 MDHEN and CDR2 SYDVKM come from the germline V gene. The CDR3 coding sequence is TGTGCCAGCAGTTTACGCGGTTTCATCGACTATGGCTACACCTTC. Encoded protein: CASSLRGFIDYGYTF.

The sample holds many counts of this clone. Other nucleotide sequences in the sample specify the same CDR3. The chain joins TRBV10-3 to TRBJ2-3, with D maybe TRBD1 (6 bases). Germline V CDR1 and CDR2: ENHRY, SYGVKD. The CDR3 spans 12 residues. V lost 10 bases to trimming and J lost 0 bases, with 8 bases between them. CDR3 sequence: CATQGSTDTQYF. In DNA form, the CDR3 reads TGTGCCACACAGGGAAGCACAGATACGCAGTATTTT.

CDR3 in amino acids: CATTLGHPTDTQYF. CDR3 DNA: TGTGCCACCACCCTAGGGCACCCGACAGATACGCAGTATTTT. The rearrangement uses TRBV19 and TRBJ2-3; D is ambiguous. V was clipped by 10 bases and J by 3 bases, with 17 bases between them. The CDR3 spans 14 residues. Looked up from germline, CDR1 is LNHDA and CDR2 is SQIVND (reference sequence). The full variable domain, its missing parts supplied by reference TRBV19 and TRBJ2-3, is DGGITQSPKYLFRKEGQNVTLSCEQNLNHDAMYWYRQDPGQGLRLIYYSQIVNDFQKGDIAEGYSVSREKKESFPLTVTSAQKNPTAFYLCATTLGHPTDTQYFGPGTRLTVL.

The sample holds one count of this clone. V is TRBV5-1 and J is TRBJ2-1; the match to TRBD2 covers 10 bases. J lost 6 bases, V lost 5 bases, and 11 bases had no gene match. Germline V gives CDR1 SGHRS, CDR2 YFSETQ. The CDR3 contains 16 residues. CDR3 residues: CASRFLAGVVSNEQFF. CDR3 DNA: TGCGCCAGCAGGTTTCTAGCGGGAGTGGTTTCCAATGAGCAGTTCTTC.

CDR3 nucleotides: TGTGCCAGCAGCTACTCAAGCGGGAGGGACTCCTACGAGCAGTACTTC. It codes for CASSYSSGRDSYEQYF. V is TRBV7-9 and J is TRBJ2-7, with 10 nucleotides matching TRBD2. This CDR3 has 16 amino acids. With V trimmed by 4 bases and J by 0 bases, 6 bases remained unmatched. Germline V gives CDR1 SEHNR, CDR2 FQNEAQ (reference sequence). The whole variable domain, filled in from reference TRBV7-9 and TRBJ2-7, reads DTGVSQNPRHKITKRGQNVTFRCDPISEHNRLYWYRQTLGQGPEFLTYFQNEAQLEKSRLLSDRFSAERPKGSFSTLEIQRTEQGDSAMYLCASSYSSGRDSYEQYFGPGTRLTVT.

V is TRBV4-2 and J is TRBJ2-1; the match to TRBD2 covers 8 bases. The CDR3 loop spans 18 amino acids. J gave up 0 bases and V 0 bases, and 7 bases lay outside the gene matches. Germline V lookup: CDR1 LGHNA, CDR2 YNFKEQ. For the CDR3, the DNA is TGTGCCAGCAGCCAAGAGACCCCCGCGGGGGGCTCCTACAATGAGCAGTTCTTC. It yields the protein CASSQETPAGGSYNEQFF.

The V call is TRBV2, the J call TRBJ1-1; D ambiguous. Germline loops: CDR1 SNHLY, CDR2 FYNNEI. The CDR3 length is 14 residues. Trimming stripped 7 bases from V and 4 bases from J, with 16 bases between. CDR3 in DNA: TGTGCCAGCATTCGGAGCGGGAAAGGCACTGAAGCTTTCTTT. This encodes CASIRSGKGTEAFF.

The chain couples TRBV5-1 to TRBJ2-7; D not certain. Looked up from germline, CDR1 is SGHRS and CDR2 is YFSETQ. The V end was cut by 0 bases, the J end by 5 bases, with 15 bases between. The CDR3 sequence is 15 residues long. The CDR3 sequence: CASSLGDPTPHEQYF. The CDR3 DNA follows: TGCGCCAGCAGCTTGGGAGACCCCACTCCTCACGAGCAGTACTTC. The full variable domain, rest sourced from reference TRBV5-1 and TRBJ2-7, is KAGVTQTPRYLIKTRGQQVTLSCSPISGHRSVSWYQQTPGQGLQFLFEYFSETQRNKGNFPGRFSGRQFSNSRSEMNVSTLELGDSALYLCASSLGDPTPHEQYFGPGTRLTVT.

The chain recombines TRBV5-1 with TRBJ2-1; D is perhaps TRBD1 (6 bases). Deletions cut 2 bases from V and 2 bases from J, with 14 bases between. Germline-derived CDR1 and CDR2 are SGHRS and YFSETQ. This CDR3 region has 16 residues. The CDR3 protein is CASSFSGQRAYNEQFF. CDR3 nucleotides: TGCGCCAGCAGCTTTTCCGGACAGAGGGCCTACAATGAGCAGTTCTTC.

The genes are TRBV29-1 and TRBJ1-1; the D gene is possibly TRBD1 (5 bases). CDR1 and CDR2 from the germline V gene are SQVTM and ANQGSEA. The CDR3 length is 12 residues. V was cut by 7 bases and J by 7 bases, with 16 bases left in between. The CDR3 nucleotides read TGCAGCGGGTGGGGGTTTAGGGGTGAAGCTTTCTTT. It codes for CSGWGFRGEAFF.

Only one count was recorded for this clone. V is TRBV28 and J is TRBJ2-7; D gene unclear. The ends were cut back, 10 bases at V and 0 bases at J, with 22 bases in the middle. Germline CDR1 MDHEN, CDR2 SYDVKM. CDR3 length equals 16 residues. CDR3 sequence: CATYIPGSKSSYEQYF. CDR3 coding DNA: TGTGCCACCTATATCCCCGGGTCCAAGAGCTCCTACGAGCAGTACTTC.

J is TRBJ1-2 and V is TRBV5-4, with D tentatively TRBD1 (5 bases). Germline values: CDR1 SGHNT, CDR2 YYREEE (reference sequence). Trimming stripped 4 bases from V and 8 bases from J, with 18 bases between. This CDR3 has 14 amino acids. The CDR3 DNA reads TGTGCCAGCAGCGGAGGAGTGGGGACGCGAGGCTACACCTTC. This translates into CASSGGVGTRGYTF. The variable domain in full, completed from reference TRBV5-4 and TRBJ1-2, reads ETGVTQSPTHLIKTRGQQVTLRCSSQSGHNTVSWYQQALGQGPQFIFQYYREEENGRGNFPPRFSGLQFPNYSSELNVNALELDDSALYLCASSGGVGTRGYTFGSGTRLTVV.

This chain's CDR3 is CASSPRLYGETQYF. Written as DNA, the CDR3 is TGTGCCAGCAGCCCAAGACTCTACGGGGAGACCCAGTACTTC. This chain links TRBV7-9 with TRBJ2-5, with D unclear. V was cut by 5 bases and J by 5 bases, with 15 bases left in between. The CDR3 sequence is 14 residues long. Germline values: CDR1 SEHNR, CDR2 FQNEAQ (reference sequence).

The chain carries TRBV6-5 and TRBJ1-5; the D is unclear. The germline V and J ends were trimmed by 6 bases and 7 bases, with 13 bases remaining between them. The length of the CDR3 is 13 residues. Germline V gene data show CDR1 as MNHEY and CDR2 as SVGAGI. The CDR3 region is CASREDGLQPQHF. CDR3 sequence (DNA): TGTGCCAGCAGAGAGGACGGGCTCCAGCCCCAGCATTTT.